The clone carrying this T cell receptor beta chain came up a few times. Together with a sample-barcoded 5' primer, a J-beta primer mix was included in a second PCR lasting about 7 to 11 cycles. One entry per CDR3 protein, called by TCRdb with MiXCR from the 5' RACE reads. The sample has some 760,000 distinct CDR3 sequences; 25% are singletons. The data belong to a study of blood T cells in healthy people across ages. This CDR3 region has 16 residues. Germline CDR1 reads KGHSH; CDR2 reads LQKENI. Trimming pared 3 bases from V and 8 bases from J, leaving 20 bases between. These data were likewise used in another study, on T cells of mothers and their children.

The source material was blood. This sequence originates from a boy aged 5-17 years in good health. This sequence joins TRBV18 and TRBJ1-5; D gene uncertain. In DNA form, the CDR3 reads TGTGCCAGCTCACCTGACTCAGGACCCACTCGGGAGCCCCAGCATTTT. Amino acid sequence: CASSPDSGPTREPQHF.